This T cell receptor (beta chain) was found in a study of T-cell memory formation after mild COVID-19 (TCRdb year 2021). Context from the whole study: TCR sequence clusters from the two donors were largely donor specific. In two donors, T-cell clones that expanded and contracted after mild COVID-19 were tracked by sequencing TCRalpha and TCRbeta repertoires over time. The cohort comprised two young, previously healthy adult volunteers, one female and one male. Study-level results and caveats: Some responding clones were detected in pre-infection memory, suggesting pre-existing cross-reactive memory T cells joined the SARS-CoV-2 response. Clones contracting from day 15 to 85 had balanced CD4/CD8 phenotypes, while a second wave expanding from day 15 to 37 was biased towards CD4+. The second-wave clones that peaked on day 37 were not confirmed to be SARS-CoV-2 specific. The study included only two mild cases, and larger cohorts that include severe cases with pre-infection samples were judged to be necessary. Contracting CD4+ clones turned up mainly in the CM and EM memory subsets, whereas EMRA was where CD8+ clones were enriched.

The sequencing machine was an Illumina NovaSeq 6000. TCRalpha and TCRbeta cDNA libraries were built by 5'RACE with constant-segment primers, adding sample barcodes and unique molecular identifiers. Trizol reagent was used to extract RNA from every sample. The libraries were amplified in two PCR steps, and the second step added a second sample barcode and Illumina TruSeq adapters. Libraries were sequenced on an Illumina NovaSeq with 2 x 150 bp paired-end reads. Regarding the original processing steps: Demultiplexing of reads and collapsing into UMI-guided consensus sequences were performed with migec v1.2.7. With mixcr v2.1.11, UMI consensuses were aligned to TRA and TRB V and J templates and assembled into clonotypes. A clonotype was counted as expanded or contracted only when both edgeR and NoisET called the clonotype significant, with the noise models trained on biological replicates. For edgeR calls, the cutoffs were a false discovery rate-adjusted p below 0.01 and a log2 fold-change threshold of 1. As an exploratory analysis of dynamics, max-normalized trajectories of the 1000 most abundant clonotypes were examined by PCA with hierarchical clustering. Separately sequenced CD4+ and CD8+ repertoires were used to assign a CD4 or CD8 phenotype to each responding clone. TCRdb ran its own pipeline on the public reads, namely fastp trimming at Q25 and MiXCR clone calling, and kept in-frame beta chains. A single entry per CDR3 protein holds the most common genes and DNA from its merged rows. The V and J calls, along with clone size, are taken from TCRdb and not from the paper's own processing. The sample has fewer than 400,000 distinct CDR3 sequences on record, approximately 12% of them singletons. Of the sample, over 20% falls within the top ten clones.

Ficoll-Paque density gradient centrifugation was used to isolate PBMCs. Points on this clonotype: The antigen this receptor binds is unknown. No much larger clonotype is one base removed from it; base qualities were not supplied.

The sample comprised PBMCs or a T cell subset sorted from them (not recorded which). The receptor's source is a man between 18 and 35 years old who had mild COVID-19 (a few samples of this study predate the infection). The sample titles of this study are shuffled in the database, so cell type and time point are left out; the donor was told from shared clones.

The CDR3 here reads CASSYRQGGGGYTF. The DNA reads TGTGCCAGCAGTTACCGCCAGGGGGGCGGTGGCTACACCTTC. The V and J segments used are TRBV12-3 or TRBV12-4 and TRBJ1-2; a stretch of 7 junction bases matches TRBD1. The CDR3 goes from the cysteine to the phenylalanine over 14 residues. Only CDR3 DNA remains: 42 bases, in frame from the first base. V is trimmed back by 4 bases and J by 7 bases, and the junction contains 9 bases that no gene match accounts for.